Listed below are T cell receptor beta chains from one sample, sequenced in a study of T cells of healthy individuals. One entry per CDR3 protein, called by TCRdb with MiXCR from the 5' RACE reads. The data show 75,000 to 95,000 distinct CDR3 sequences, with roughly 5% seen just once and roughly 7.5% held by the top ten. Receptors were obtained from a female donor in good health. The CDR3 runs from the conserved cysteine through the conserved F or W.

j_call v_call cdr3_aa
TRBJ2-3 TRBV19 CASRQSGDTQYF
TRBJ1-1 TRBV19 CASSSLGTGNTEAFF
TRBJ2-1 TRBV20-1 CSASEGVNEQFF
TRBJ2-1 TRBV13 CAASEGRRPYNEQFF
TRBJ2-7 TRBV12-3/TRBV12-4 CASSFGRGREQYF
TRBJ2-1 TRBV18 CASSPPGGNEQFF
TRBJ1-6 TRBV28 CASSSGTGYNSPLHF
TRBJ1-1 TRBV6-2/TRBV6-3 CASSYFVGNTEAFF
TRBJ2-5 TRBV25-1 CASSIAGQETQYF
TRBJ1-3 TRBV4-3 CASSQATAPGNTIYF
TRBJ1-2 TRBV10-3 CAISAGQGAPANYGYTF
TRBJ1-4 TRBV6-1 CASSVRSRDTEKLFF
TRBJ2-1 TRBV29-1 CSVGGELAGGDNEQFF
TRBJ2-1 TRBV7-6 CASSLASDAAGILGEQFF
TRBJ2-3 TRBV6-5 CASSYSLRDTQYF
TRBJ2-7 TRBV14 CASSPVGWGYEQYF
TRBJ2-4 TRBV14 CASSLSSLAKNIQYF
TRBJ2-1 TRBV7-3 CASSRTSGNYNEQFF
TRBJ2-1 TRBV11-2 CASSSVTGGPSNEQFF
TRBJ2-3 TRBV13 CASSLLTSASTDTQYF
TRBJ1-1 TRBV20-1 CSAREDRVTEAFF
TRBJ1-2 TRBV7-2 CASSLRFRAGQNYGYTF
TRBJ2-3 TRBV5-1 CASSLAGSTDTQYF
TRBJ1-1 TRBV12-3/TRBV12-4 CASRLPGLKAFF
TRBJ2-7 TRBV19 CASSSFREGSYEQYF
TRBJ1-5 TRBV15 CATSTASLSNQPQHF
TRBJ2-1 TRBV27 CASSPSGTSTWNEQFF
TRBJ1-4 TRBV20-1 CSSGTGSEKLFF
TRBJ1-2 TRBV6-1 CASGADSPSYGYTF
TRBJ1-2 TRBV30 CAWSVHDPNYGYTF
TRBJ2-2 TRBV21-1 CASSRGELFF
TRBJ2-6 TRBV12-3/TRBV12-4 CASRTRGSNVLTF
TRBJ1-1 TRBV3-1 CASSQFYGEAFF
TRBJ2-2 TRBV27 CASRGDRTNTGELFF
TRBJ1-3 TRBV7-9 CASSLRGPGNTIYF
TRBJ2-4 TRBV20-1 CSARDPSETGKNIQYF
TRBJ1-6 TRBV14 CASSRGQGYNSPLHF
TRBJ1-1 TRBV29-1 CRVTGEDTEAFF
TRBJ1-4 TRBV30 CAWTLTGTNEKLFF
TRBJ2-7 TRBV10-3 CAISESVREQYF
TRBJ1-4 TRBV4-3 CASSQDAGEEHGEKLFF
TRBJ1-1 TRBV6-1 CASTPAQPEAFF
TRBJ2-2 TRBV6-2/TRBV6-3 CATARGSKIGNTGELFF
TRBJ2-2 TRBV6-5 CASSYDRAPGELFF
TRBJ2-1 TRBV6-6 CASEDSRYNEQFF
TRBJ2-5 TRBV4-3 CASSHGRRGLETQYF
TRBJ2-2 TRBV7-8 CASSLAGGPYGSGELFF
TRBJ2-2 TRBV4-2 CASSQVGTGSHGELFF
TRBJ1-1 TRBV28 CASSTLQGGTEAFF
TRBJ1-5 TRBV6-6 CASSYREANQPQHF
TRBJ2-2 TRBV7-2 CASSPLPGELFF
TRBJ2-1 TRBV12-3/TRBV12-4 CASSLVRERRFF
TRBJ2-3 TRBV7-9 CASSSPLAGTDTQYF
TRBJ2-7 TRBV29-1 CSVRDSSGKGSYEQYF
TRBJ2-3 TRBV29-1 CSVDGSVDTQYF
TRBJ2-6 TRBV3-1 CASSQLRANVLTF
TRBJ2-1 TRBV9 CASSVETGNEQFF